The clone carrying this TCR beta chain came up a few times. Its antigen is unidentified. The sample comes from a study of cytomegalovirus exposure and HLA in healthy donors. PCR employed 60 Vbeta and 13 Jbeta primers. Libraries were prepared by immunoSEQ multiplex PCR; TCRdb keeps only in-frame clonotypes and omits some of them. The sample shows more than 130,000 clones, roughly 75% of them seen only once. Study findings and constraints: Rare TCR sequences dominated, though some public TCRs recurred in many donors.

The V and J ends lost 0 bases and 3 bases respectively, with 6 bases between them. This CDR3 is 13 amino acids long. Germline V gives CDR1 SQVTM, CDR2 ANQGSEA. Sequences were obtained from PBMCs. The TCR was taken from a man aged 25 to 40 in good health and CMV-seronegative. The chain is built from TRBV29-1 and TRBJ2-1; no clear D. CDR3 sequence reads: CSVEESLYNEQFF. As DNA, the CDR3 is TGCAGCGTTGAAGAGAGCCTCTACAATGAGCAGTTCTTC.